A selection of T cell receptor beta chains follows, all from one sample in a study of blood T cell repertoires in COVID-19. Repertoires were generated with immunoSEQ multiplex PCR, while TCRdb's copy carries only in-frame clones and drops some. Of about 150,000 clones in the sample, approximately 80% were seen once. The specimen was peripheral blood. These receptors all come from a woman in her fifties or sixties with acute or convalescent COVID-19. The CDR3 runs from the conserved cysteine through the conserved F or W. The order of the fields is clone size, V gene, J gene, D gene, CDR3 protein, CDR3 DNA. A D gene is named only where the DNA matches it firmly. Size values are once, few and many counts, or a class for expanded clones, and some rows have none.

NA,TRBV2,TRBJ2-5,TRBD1,CASSEDRVMQETQYF,TGTGCCAGCAGTGAGGACAGGGTTATGCAAGAGACCCAGTACTTC
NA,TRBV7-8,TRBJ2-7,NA,CASSLVLASSSYEQYF,TGTGCCAGCAGCTTAGTTCTAGCCTCCTCTTCCTACGAGCAGTACTTC
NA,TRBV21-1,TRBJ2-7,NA,CASSKTQAGDKTYEQYF,TGTGCCAGCAGCAAAACCCAAGCGGGGGACAAAACCTACGAGCAGTACTTC
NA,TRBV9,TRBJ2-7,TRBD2,CASSAADLGTSDPYEQYF,TGTGCCAGCAGCGCCGCTGATTTAGGGACTAGCGATCCCTACGAGCAGTACTTC
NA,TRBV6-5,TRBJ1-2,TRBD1,CASRTQGADGYTF,TGTGCCAGCAGAACACAGGGGGCGGACGGCTACACCTTC
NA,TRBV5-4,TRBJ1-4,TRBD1,CASSLDRPDEKLFF,TGTGCCAGCAGCCTGGACAGGCCTGACGAAAAACTGTTTTTT
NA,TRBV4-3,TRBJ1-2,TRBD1,CASTASIAGGYGYTF,TGCGCCAGCACCGCAAGTATAGCAGGGGGCTATGGCTACACCTTC
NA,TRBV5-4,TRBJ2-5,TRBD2,CASSLVLAGIETQYF,TGTGCCAGCAGCTTGGTTCTAGCGGGGATAGAGACCCAGTACTTC
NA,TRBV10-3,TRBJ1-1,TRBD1,CAISESAGGTEAFF,TGTGCCATCAGTGAGTCAGCAGGGGGCACTGAAGCTTTCTTT
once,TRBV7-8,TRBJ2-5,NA,CASSFDLWETQYF,TGTGCCAGCAGCTTTGATCTATGGGAGACCCAGTACTTC
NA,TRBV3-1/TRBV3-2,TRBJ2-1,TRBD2,CASSQGGGGGHLEQFF,TGTGCCAGCAGCCAAGGCGGCGGCGGGGGTCACTTGGAGCAGTTCTTC
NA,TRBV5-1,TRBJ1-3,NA,CASSLAGRGNTIYF,TGCGCCAGCAGCTTGGCCGGGCGAGGGAACACCATATATTTT
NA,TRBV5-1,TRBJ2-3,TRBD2,CASSLRTRRTDTQYF,TGCGCCAGCAGCTTGAGGACTAGGCGCACAGATACGCAGTATTTT
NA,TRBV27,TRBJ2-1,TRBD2,CASSLGAGSSYNEQFF,TGTGCCAGCAGTTTAGGAGCGGGGAGCTCCTACAATGAGCAGTTCTTC
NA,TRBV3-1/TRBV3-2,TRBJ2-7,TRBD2,CASSPTLAGTYEQYF,TGTGCCAGCAGCCCTACTTTAGCGGGGACCTACGAGCAGTACTTC
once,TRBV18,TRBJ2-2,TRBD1,CASSPILRDRNTGELFF,TGTGCCAGCTCACCGATCCTCCGGGACAGGAACACCGGGGAGCTGTTTTTT
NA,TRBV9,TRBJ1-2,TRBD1,CASSERTGGIYGYTF,TGTGCCAGCAGCGAACGGACAGGGGGGATCTATGGCTACACCTTC
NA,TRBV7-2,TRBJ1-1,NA,CASSLEGASTEAFF,TGTGCCAGCAGCTTAGAAGGGGCATCCACTGAAGCTTTCTTT
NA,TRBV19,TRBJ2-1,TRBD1,CASSDLQGANEQFF,TGTGCCAGTAGTGATCTGCAGGGGGCAAATGAGCAGTTCTTC